Listed below are T cell receptor beta chains from one sample, sequenced in a study of CD8+ T cells in alopecia areata. The protocol was immunoSEQ multiplex PCR, while the TCRdb copy is restricted to in-frame clones and leaves out a portion. Of over 150,000 clones in the sample, roughly 60% were seen once. Sequencing was performed on CD4+ T cells sorted from blood, taken at week 24, from a patient treated with tofacitinib. The receptors were gathered from a human donor with alopecia areata. The conserved cysteine and the conserved F or W are not part of the CDR3 here. The D gene is left open where the match is weak.

CDR3	D	V	J
ASSVGQGGETQY	NA	TRBV9	TRBJ2-5
ASSRDRVSYNSPLH	TRBD1	TRBV5-1	TRBJ1-6
ASQSQGEETQY	NA	TRBV2	TRBJ2-5
ASSPSRISNQPQH	NA	TRBV7-8	TRBJ1-5
ASSPDSDLKEQY	NA	TRBV2	TRBJ2-7
ASSLQGLSYGYT	NA	TRBV13	TRBJ1-2
ASSYSTDSTGNTIY	NA	TRBV6-5	TRBJ1-3
ASRPGVTSTGELF	NA	TRBV6-5	TRBJ2-2
AWSVRGGQPQH	TRBD1	TRBV30	TRBJ1-5
ASSLWGTNQPQH	NA	TRBV2	TRBJ1-5
AISSTGQGFSGANVLT	TRBD1	TRBV10-3	TRBJ2-6
ASSPGLGENNQPQH	NA	TRBV9	TRBJ1-5
ASSQQETQY	NA	TRBV18	TRBJ2-5
ASRLVQGTSPLH	NA	TRBV12-2	TRBJ1-6
AWSVRSGVQREQY	TRBD2	TRBV30	TRBJ2-7
ATGQGPPEQY	TRBD1	TRBV6-5	TRBJ2-7
ASRGTSGFQETQY	TRBD2	TRBV19	TRBJ2-5
ASGVDRGYYEQY	TRBD1	TRBV5-6	TRBJ2-7
AWSVRSRRID	NA	TRBV30	TRBJ2-7
ASSTRDRGQF	TRBD1	TRBV14	TRBJ2-1
ASSLERVRSPLH	NA	TRBV11-2	TRBJ1-6
AWSSVGTDTQY	NA	TRBV30	TRBJ2-3
ASRTSGDEETQY	TRBD2	TRBV27	TRBJ2-5
ASRPDRGHVSPLH	TRBD1	TRBV7-6	TRBJ1-6
ASSPRGTEAF	NA	TRBV7-9	TRBJ1-1
ASSGQFAWEQY	NA	TRBV2	TRBJ2-5
ASSLGQIAKNIQY	NA	TRBV5-6	TRBJ2-4
ASSLVVVGHTDTQY	NA	TRBV5-1	TRBJ2-3
SVAGTVDSPLH	TRBD1	TRBV29-1	TRBJ1-6
ASSQQGLKTNVLT	NA	TRBV4-1	TRBJ2-6
ASSERVTDTQY	NA	TRBV4-1	TRBJ2-3
ASSSRTGTYEQY	TRBD1	TRBV27	TRBJ2-7
ASSQGGQETQY	NA	TRBV4-1	TRBJ2-5
ASSEMFGTSGVGETQY	TRBD2	TRBV6-1	TRBJ2-5
ASSLTTGHNEQF	NA	TRBV7-6	TRBJ2-1
ASSRRQGGGTDTQY	NA	TRBV5-1	TRBJ2-3
ASSRYSGGNQPQH	NA	TRBV27	TRBJ1-5
AWSPSGEQF	NA	TRBV30	TRBJ2-1
AWSYGQENGYT	TRBD1	TRBV30	TRBJ1-2
ASSHSGQQEAF	TRBD1	TRBV23-1	TRBJ1-1
ASSFRGSNSPLH	NA	TRBV19	TRBJ1-6
ASSVADTQY	NA	TRBV6-6	TRBJ2-3
ASSLGQGYNEQF	TRBD1	TRBV5-1	TRBJ2-1
AWNSGTGANVLT	NA	TRBV30	TRBJ2-6